A single sample is the source of the 14 T cell receptor beta chains below, sequenced in a study of T cells after yellow fever vaccination. TCRdb redid the calling of the 5' RACE reads with MiXCR, one entry per CDR3 protein. The data hold about 260,000 distinct CDR3 sequences, with roughly 5.6% observed a single time. The sequences come from CD4+ T cells sorted from PBMCs, collected on the day of the yellow fever booster vaccination. The source is a man between 18 and 35 years old who received the YFV17D yellow fever vaccine.

This clonotype occurred a few times. The chain uses TRBV7-9 and TRBJ2-1; D may be TRBD2 (6 bases). This CDR3 has 16 amino acids. Between the trimmed V and J ends, which lost 1 base and 2 bases, there was a span of 12 bases. Germline CDR1 SEHNR, CDR2 FQNEAQ (reference sequence). CDR3 residues: CASSLGGTGAYNEQFF. The CDR3 DNA is TGTGCCAGCAGCTTAGGGGGGACTGGGGCCTACAATGAGCAGTTCTTC.

V usage is TRBV7-9 and J usage is TRBJ1-1; no clear D. The germline gives CDR1 SEHNR, CDR2 FQNEAQ (reference sequence). This CDR3 is 15 amino acids long. Trimming cost V 5 bases and J 0 bases, with 13 bases left between them. The chain's CDR3 is CASSPARQLNTEAFF. Written as DNA, the CDR3 is TGTGCCAGCAGCCCCGCCCGACAACTGAACACTGAAGCTTTCTTT.

This clonotype has more than one count but fewer than ten. In nucleotides, the CDR3 is TGTGCCAGCAGCACCCAGGGGGCAGGCTATGGCTACACCTTC. Protein sequence: CASSTQGAGYGYTF. The chain joins TRBV7-3 to TRBJ1-2; TRBD1 matches 8 bases. From germline, CDR1 is SGHTA and CDR2 FQGTGA. With 5 bases clipped from V and 4 bases from J, the junction kept 6 bases outside the gene matches. The CDR3 contains 14 residues. The whole variable domain, remainder taken from reference TRBV7-3 and TRBJ1-2, is GAGVSQTPSNKVTEKGKYVELRCDPISGHTALYWYRQSLGQGPEFLIYFQGTGAADDSGLPNDRFFAVRPEGSVSTLKIQRTERGDSAVYLCASSTQGAGYGYTFGSGTRLTVV.

The chain combines TRBV19 with TRBJ1-1, with a weak D call TRBD1 (6 bases). Germline assignment: CDR1 LNHDA and CDR2 SQIVND (reference sequence). With 5 bases removed from V and 1 base from J, the gap between germline ends came to 14 bases. This CDR3 contains 15 residues. This CDR3 is CASSVQRQENTEAFF. The CDR3, as DNA: TGTGCCAGTAGTGTTCAAAGACAGGAGAACACTGAAGCTTTCTTT.

This chain joins TRBV7-9 and TRBJ1-5; 8 bases fit TRBD1. The CDR3 is 15 residues long. Germline V gene sequence: CDR1 SEHNR, CDR2 FQNEAQ (reference sequence). The V segment lost 3 bases and the J segment 4 bases; nucleotides outside the gene matches: 5. CDR3 nucleotides: TGTGCCAGCAGCTTGGGGACAGGAGAAAATCAGCCCCAGCATTTT. Translated, it gives CASSLGTGENQPQHF.

At least ten counts were recorded for this clonotype. J is TRBJ2-5 and V is TRBV10-2; D gene ambiguous. CDR3 length equals 13 residues. Trimming took 8 bases from V and 3 from J, leaving 13 bases between them. Germline lookup yields CDR1 WSHSY and CDR2 SAAADI. The CDR3 DNA reads TGCGCCAGCTTCTTGCCCGGCAAAGAGACCCAGTACTTC. The encoded protein is CASFLPGKETQYF.

V usage is TRBV11-2 and J usage is TRBJ1-1, with a weak D call TRBD1 (5 bases). Germline V gene data show CDR1 as SGHAT and CDR2 as FQNNGV. The length of the CDR3 is 16 residues. V was trimmed by 6 bases and J by 4 bases, leaving 21 bases between them. In nucleotides, the CDR3 is TGTGCCAGCAGGTCAATCCTTGGACCGAGGGGCACTGAAGCTTTCTTT. Protein product: CASRSILGPRGTEAFF.

This clonotype appeared many times. This chain connects TRBV5-1 to TRBJ2-3; D is undetermined. Trimming stripped 2 bases from V and 3 bases from J, with 10 bases between. From germline, CDR1 is SGHRS and CDR2 YFSETQ. The CDR3 is 14 amino acids. As DNA, the CDR3 is TGCGCCAGCAGCTTAAGGGATAAAACAGATACGCAGTATTTT. It specifies CASSLRDKTDTQYF.

This clonotype was observed a handful of times. This sequence joins TRBV4-3 and TRBJ2-3; D remains unclear. The V and J ends lost 4 bases and 6 bases respectively, with 11 bases between them. The CDR3 is 13 amino acids. Germline V gives CDR1 LGHNA, CDR2 YSLEER. CDR3 residues: CASSRTTLDTQYF. CDR3 bases: TGCGCCAGCAGCCGCACAACTCTGGATACGCAGTATTTT.

This clonotype was detected many times. V gene TRBV4-3 combines with J gene TRBJ2-5; tentatively, D is TRBD1 (6 bases). Trimming removed 1 base at V and 1 base at J, with 19 bases between. CDR3 length: 18 amino acids. Looked up from germline, CDR1 is LGHNA and CDR2 is YSLEER. The CDR3 is CASSQAIRPGQIQETQYF. DNA for the CDR3: TGCGCCAGCAGCCAAGCCATCCGACCGGGACAAATCCAAGAGACCCAGTACTTC.

This clonotype was seen ten or more times. V is TRBV6-1 and J is TRBJ2-1; maybe TRBD1 (5 bases). V was shortened by 6 bases and J by 10 bases, with 19 bases between the two germline ends. The CDR3 sequence is 14 residues long. Germline V gives CDR1 MNHNS, CDR2 SASEGT. This CDR3 is CASRPLLRGMEQFF. The DNA of the CDR3 is TGTGCCAGCAGACCTTTACTTAGGGGTATGGAGCAGTTCTTC.

The chain carries TRBV6-5 and TRBJ2-3; 8 bases are shared with TRBD1. Germline trimming cut 7 bases from V and 10 bases from J; bases unmatched to any gene: 10. The CDR3 contains 13 residues. Germline values: CDR1 MNHEY, CDR2 SVGAGI. The CDR3: CASTQGASTAQYF. CDR3 sequence (DNA): TGTGCCAGCACGCAGGGGGCCTCGACGGCGCAGTATTTT.

This chain links TRBV7-9 with TRBJ1-4; D remains ambiguous. The V and J ends lost 3 bases and 7 bases respectively, with 21 bases between them. CDR1 and CDR2 (germline): SEHNR, FQNEAQ (reference sequence). The length of the CDR3 is 17 residues. The CDR3 sequence is CASSLARAGWGREKLFF. The CDR3 bases are TGTGCCAGCAGCTTGGCTCGTGCGGGCTGGGGTCGTGAAAAACTGTTTTTT.

The V call is TRBV20-1, the J call TRBJ2-2; possibly TRBD1 or TRBD2 for D (5 bases each). This CDR3 has 15 amino acids. CDR1 is DFQATT, CDR2 SNEGSKA, per germline (reference sequence). Trimming pared 5 bases from V and 2 bases from J, leaving 15 bases between. The CDR3 bases are TGCAGTGCTTTACCCGCTGGGGGAAACACCGGGGAGCTGTTTTTT. It codes for CSALPAGGNTGELFF.